Sequencing of this TCR beta chain was carried out in a study of Graves' ophthalmopathy and Graves' hyperthyroidism. This clonotype was seen many times. The antigen is undetermined. Study conclusions and caveats: Blood also carried most expanded thyroid clonotypes exceeding 0.001 frequency.

Amplification from RNA transcripts yielded the TCR beta CDR3 regions. Second-round multiplex PCR came after a first-round RT-PCR that employed HTBI primers. Each CDR3 protein is one row after TCRdb ran MiXCR on the multiplex PCR reads. The sample has 300,000 to 400,000 distinct CDR3 sequences, 17% seen once; the top ten hold roughly 12%. From germline, CDR1 is SNHLY and CDR2 FYNNEI. Trimming took off 5 bases at V and 5 bases at J, with 18 bases between the two ends. The CDR3 is 15 amino acids. Patients were excluded if they had other autoimmune diseases or uncontrolled infections, and likewise if pregnancy or lactation applied.

The clonotype comes from an adult man with Graves' ophthalmopathy. Sequenced sample: peripheral blood. V usage is TRBV2 and J usage is TRBJ2-5; D may be TRBD1 (5 bases). The CDR3 protein is CASSLDAGMKETQYF. The CDR3 DNA reads TGTGCCAGCAGTCTGGACGCAGGGATGAAGGAGACCCAGTACTTC.